The 10 T cell receptor beta chains in this list originate from one sample, sequenced in a study of OX40 agonist ivuxolimab in advanced cancers. TCRdb keeps only in-frame clones here, not all; method: immunoSEQ multiplex PCR. This sample yields about 46,000 clones, of which about 91% are seen a single time; roughly 4.9% belongs to the top ten. The sample was CD4+ or CD8+ T cells sorted from blood, taken in a trial of the OX40 agonist ivuxolimab. These receptors were taken from an adult with an advanced solid tumor such as melanoma, head and neck, liver or kidney cancer.

V gene TRBV28 combines with J gene TRBJ2-7; maybe TRBD1 (5 bases). This CDR3 is built from 13 residues. Between the trimmed V and J ends, which lost 5 bases and 4 bases, there was a span of 12 bases. Per the germline V gene, CDR1 is MDHEN and CDR2 is SYDVKM. CDR3: CASSRGGTYEQYF. Here the CDR3 DNA reads TGTGCCAGCAGTAGGGGCGGAACTTACGAGCAGTACTTC.

The chain combines TRBV6-5 with TRBJ2-1; 7 bases fit TRBD2. Germline V gene lookup returns CDR1 MNHEY and CDR2 SVGAGI. J gave up 3 bases and V 8 bases, and 1 base lay outside the gene matches. CDR3 length: 12 residues. The CDR3 DNA sequence: TGTGCCAGCTGGGACTACTACAATGAGCAGTTCTTC. Protein product: CASWDYYNEQFF.

This chain links TRBV7-6 with TRBJ2-1, with TRBD2 matching over 9 bases. This CDR3 has 16 amino acids. The germline V gene has CDR1 SGHVS and CDR2 FNYEAQ. Trimming took 4 bases from V and 4 from J; bases not matched to a gene: 8. CDR3 nucleotide sequence: TGTGCCAGCAGCTCAACTTTAGCGGGAGCATACAATGAGCAGTTCTTC. Translated: CASSSTLAGAYNEQFF.

This chain uses TRBV11-2 with TRBJ1-2; maybe TRBD1 (6 bases). The CDR3 extends over 17 amino acids. Germline-derived CDR1 and CDR2 are SGHAT and FQNNGV. V was pared by 5 bases and J by 6 bases, with 25 bases between. The CDR3 coding sequence is TGTGCCAGCAGCCCGTACGGTGTGGGGGGCCGTGTGGATGGCTACACCTTC. This codes for CASSPYGVGGRVDGYTF.

The chain joins TRBV7-9 to TRBJ1-2; 7 bases align to TRBD1. This CDR3 has 16 residues. Trimming cost V 4 bases and J 6 bases; bases outside gene matches: 14. Germline V lookup: CDR1 SEHNR, CDR2 FQNEAQ (reference sequence). The CDR3 region is CASSSSVSTGVHGYTF. In nucleotides, the CDR3 is TGTGCCAGCAGCTCGAGCGTTAGCACAGGGGTCCATGGCTACACCTTC.

The chain couples TRBV28 to TRBJ1-1, with D hard to call. V was pared by 3 bases and J by 4 bases, with 6 bases between. Germline V CDR1 and CDR2: MDHEN, SYDVKM. The CDR3 spans 12 residues. In DNA form, the CDR3 reads TGTGCCAGCAGTTTCGGAGGCACTGAAGCTTTCTTT. This translates into CASSFGGTEAFF.

J is TRBJ2-7 and V is TRBV5-5; 11 bases fit TRBD2. CDR3 length: 14 residues. Losses at the gene ends were 4 bases for V and 2 bases for J; bases not matched to a gene: 2. Germline CDR1 SGHKS, CDR2 YYEKEE (reference sequence). In DNA, the CDR3 is TGTGCCAGCAGCATTAGCGGGAGGGCCTACGAGCAGTACTTC. Protein product: CASSISGRAYEQYF.

The chain links TRBV10-3 to TRBJ2-3; D call uncertain. The germline V gene has CDR1 ENHRY and CDR2 SYGVKD. Deletions cut 0 bases from V and 2 bases from J, with 12 bases between. The CDR3 totals 16 residues. The CDR3 DNA follows: TGTGCCATCAGTGAGTCGACGGCCGGTCTCACAGATACGCAGTATTTT. As protein: CAISESTAGLTDTQYF.

The chain joins TRBV5-1 to TRBJ2-3; D might be TRBD1 (6 bases). The CDR3 spans 15 residues. Germline lookup yields CDR1 SGHRS and CDR2 YFSETQ. The V gene lost 1 base and the J gene lost 0 bases, with 9 bases spanning the gap. The CDR3 is CASSLSTGSTDTQYF. The CDR3 coding sequence is TGCGCCAGCAGCTTGTCGACAGGCAGCACAGATACGCAGTATTTT.

This chain joins TRBV7-6 and TRBJ1-1; D is unclear. The CDR3 loop spans 13 amino acids. V lost 6 bases and J 0 bases, leaving 8 bases between the germline ends. The germline V gene has CDR1 SGHVS and CDR2 FNYEAQ. This CDR3 reads CASRWGVNTEAFF. The DNA of the CDR3 is TGTGCCAGCAGATGGGGAGTGAACACTGAAGCTTTCTTT.